The 21 T cell receptor beta chains in this list originate from one sample, sequenced in a study of CD8 T cells in ankylosing spondylitis (TCRdb year 2017). The research as a whole found: Blood from ankylosing spondylitis patients appeared to be characterized by a TCR beta motif composed of eight highly homologous amino acid variants.

Library prep was done by 5' RACE. TCRdb shows the sequencer as Illumina HiSeq 2500. Using fastp at Q25 and MiXCR, TCRdb reprocessed the public reads and kept productive beta chains. Every CDR3 protein is listed once, alongside the most common genes and DNA of its rows. This sample is represented by 250,000 to 350,000 distinct CDR3 sequences; roughly 8% of them were singletons. Just over 14% of the sample comes from the top ten. No cognate antigen is known for these TCRs. What was sequenced was blood, either unsorted or a sorted T cell fraction (not recorded which). The receptors shown here come from a male donor with ankylosing spondylitis.

The J gene is TRBJ2-7, the V gene TRBV7-9; a possible D gene is TRBD1 (6 bases). V was shortened by 4 bases and J by 0 bases, with 10 bases between the two germline ends. The CDR3 has 14 amino acids. CDR1 is SEHNR, CDR2 FQNEAQ, per germline (reference sequence). For the CDR3, the DNA is TGTGCCAGCAGCTATGGGGGCAGCTCCTACGAGCAGTACTTC. It translates to CASSYGGSSYEQYF.

This clonotype turned up a few times. The chain employs TRBV29-1 and TRBJ2-7; 11 bases map to TRBD1. Germline lookup yields CDR1 SQVTM and CDR2 ANQGSEA. V was pared by 0 bases and J by 1 base, with 5 bases of the junction left unmatched. The CDR3 sequence is 16 residues long. The CDR3 loop is CSVEDRGQGASYEQYF. CDR3 nucleotide sequence: TGCAGCGTTGAAGACAGAGGACAGGGGGCTTCCTACGAGCAGTACTTC.

This clonotype was observed at least ten times. The chain links TRBV12-3 or TRBV12-4 to TRBJ2-1, with 7 positions matching TRBD2. The CDR3 is made up of 14 amino acids. The J segment lost 8 bases and the V segment lost 5 bases, leaving 9 bases of the junction unmatched. The CDR3 DNA sequence: TGTGCCAGCAGTCGGGCGGGAGAGGTCTATGAGCAGTTCTTC. It yields the protein CASSRAGEVYEQFF.

Notes on this clonotype: A read error may explain this, as a much larger clone is one base away. The V gene is TRBV29-1, the J gene TRBJ2-7, with a possible D match to TRBD2 (5 bases). The CDR3 has 13 amino acids. Germline values: CDR1 SQVTM, CDR2 ANQGSEA. CDR3 bases: TGCAGCGTTGGGTCCATTCGCGGGTACGGGCAGTACTTC. Protein: CSVGSIRGYGQYF.

V and J are TRBV30 and TRBJ2-1; D is possibly TRBD1 or TRBD2 (5 bases each). Per germline, CDR1 GTSNPN and CDR2 SVGIG (reference sequence). The V and J ends lost 3 bases and 7 bases respectively, with 19 bases between them. The CDR3 runs to 15 residues. The CDR3 reads CAWRAAATGRNEQFF. The CDR3, as DNA: TGTGCCTGGAGAGCGGCGGCCACAGGCCGGAATGAGCAGTTCTTC.

This clonotype was seen repeatedly, ten times or more. V gene TRBV5-1 combines with J gene TRBJ2-7; unclear D gene. The CDR3 consists of 15 residues. Trimming stripped 1 base from V and 0 bases from J, with 11 bases between. In germline, CDR1 is SGHRS, CDR2 YFSETQ. The CDR3 DNA is TGCGCCAGCAGCTTGTTTTTCAGGAGCTCCTACGAGCAGTACTTC. Protein product: CASSLFFRSSYEQYF. The full variable domain, rest sourced from reference TRBV5-1 and TRBJ2-7, is KAGVTQTPRYLIKTRGQQVTLSCSPISGHRSVSWYQQTPGQGLQFLFEYFSETQRNKGNFPGRFSGRQFSNSRSEMNVSTLELGDSALYLCASSLFFRSSYEQYFGPGTRLTVT.

In this sample, this clonotype turned up a few times. This chain connects TRBV5-1 to TRBJ2-7, with 9 bases lining up with TRBD1. There are 14 residues in the CDR3. CDR1 and CDR2 from the germline V gene are SGHRS and YFSETQ. With V trimmed by 2 bases and J by 3 bases, 3 bases remained unmatched. The CDR3 nucleotides read TGCGCCAGCAGCTTTTCGGGACAGGGCTACGAGCAGTACTTC. Encoded protein: CASSFSGQGYEQYF.

This clonotype was observed a handful of times. The chain recombines TRBV3-1 with TRBJ2-1; no clear D. Germline lookup yields CDR1 LGHDT and CDR2 YNNKEL (reference sequence). V dropped 1 base and J dropped 4 bases, with 8 bases sitting between them. This CDR3 comprises 14 residues. CDR3 protein: CASSQASAYNEQFF. DNA of the CDR3: TGTGCCAGCAGCCAAGCCTCGGCTTACAATGAGCAGTTCTTC.

This clonotype was found many times. The rearrangement joins TRBV6-2 or TRBV6-3 to TRBJ1-2; D not resolved. This CDR3 comprises 14 residues. Between the trimmed V and J ends, which lost 0 bases and 1 base, there was a span of 6 bases. CDR1 is MNHEY and CDR2 is SVGEGT in the germline V gene. CDR3 residues: CASSYSRHNYGYTF. CDR3 coding DNA: TGTGCCAGCAGTTACTCGAGACATAACTATGGCTACACCTTC.

This clonotype was observed at least ten times. The V gene is TRBV3-1, the J gene TRBJ2-1; the match to TRBD2 covers 7 bases. This CDR3 is built from 15 residues. The germline CDR1 and CDR2 sequences are LGHDT and YNNKEL (reference sequence). The trim removed 4 bases at V and 0 bases at J, leaving 3 bases unmatched. In nucleotides, the CDR3 is TGTGCCAGCAGCCCGAGGACTAGCTCCTACAATGAGCAGTTCTTC. Residues: CASSPRTSSYNEQFF.

The chain uses TRBV20-1 and TRBJ2-1, with 8 positions matching TRBD2. Trimming at V came to 5 bases and at J to 6 bases, leaving 9 bases not matched to a gene. Germline CDR1 reads DFQATT; CDR2 reads SNEGSKA (reference sequence). This CDR3 contains 14 residues. CDR3 in DNA: TGCAGTGCTCGAACCGGGACTAGGGCCAATGAGCAGTTCTTC. The encoded protein is CSARTGTRANEQFF.

This clonotype was recorded a few times. The chain carries TRBV6-1 and TRBJ2-7, with unresolved D. This CDR3 contains 11 residues. Trimming pared 4 bases from V and 4 bases from J, leaving 5 bases between. Germline CDR1 MNHNS, CDR2 SASEGT. CDR3 sequence: CASSAWYEQYF. In DNA form, the CDR3 reads TGTGCCAGCAGTGCTTGGTACGAGCAGTACTTC.

The table lists this clonotype with many counts. The chain combines TRBV20-1 with TRBJ2-7; a possible D gene is TRBD1 (6 bases). CDR3 length: 11 amino acids. The V end was cut by 6 bases, the J end by 9 bases, with 15 bases between. Per germline, CDR1 DFQATT and CDR2 SNEGSKA (reference sequence). The CDR3 DNA reads as TGCAGTGCACGGGACAATTTCTCGCAGTACTTC. Translated, it gives CSARDNFSQYF.

This clonotype showed up many times. This sequence joins TRBV29-1 and TRBJ1-4; D remains unclear. Trimming took 5 bases from V and 0 from J, leaving 10 bases between them. The CDR3 sequence is 14 residues long. Germline V gene data show CDR1 as SQVTM and CDR2 as ANQGSEA. CDR3 residues: CSVSPDATNEKLFF. The CDR3 bases are TGCAGCGTTAGCCCCGATGCAACTAATGAAAAACTGTTTTTT.

In nucleotides, the CDR3 is TGTGCCAGCAGTTCCCGGGGCCGGGGGTCGGTGAGTGAGCAGTTCTTC. Translating gives CASSSRGRGSVSEQFF. The chain joins TRBV12-3 or TRBV12-4 to TRBJ2-1, with TRBD2 as a possible D gene (6 bases). This CDR3 is 16 amino acids long. The V end lost 4 bases, the J end lost 9 bases, and 22 bases lay between the germline ends.

This clonotype was counted a few times. The DNA of the CDR3 is TGTGCCAGCAGACCCAGGTTCGGCACTGAAGCTTTCTTT. The encoded protein is CASRPRFGTEAFF. The chain carries TRBV25-1 and TRBJ1-1; D remains ambiguous. The CDR3 contains 13 residues. V lost 6 bases and J 4 bases, leaving 12 bases between the germline ends. Germline V gene data show CDR1 as MGHDK and CDR2 as SYGVNS.

This clonotype appeared a single time. J is TRBJ2-1 and V is TRBV6-1; perhaps D is TRBD1 or TRBD2 (6 bases each). Germline V gene lookup returns CDR1 MNHNS and CDR2 SASEGT. CDR3 length equals 16 residues. V was trimmed by 7 bases and J by 3 bases, leaving 19 bases between them. In DNA form, the CDR3 reads TGTGCCAGCACCAGTGAGGGGGGAGCGGGCTACAATGAGCAGTTCTTC. Protein sequence: CASTSEGGAGYNEQFF.

The rearrangement links TRBV28 to TRBJ2-5; D remains unclear. The CDR3 has 13 residues. The germline V gene encodes CDR1 MDHEN and CDR2 SYDVKM. Between the trimmed V and J ends, which lost 2 bases and 4 bases, there was a span of 8 bases. CDR3 in amino acids: CASSLDEPETQYF. As DNA, the CDR3 is TGTGCCAGCAGTTTAGACGAGCCAGAGACCCAGTACTTC.

This clonotype was counted between two and nine times. The gene calls are TRBV18 and TRBJ2-1; D is undetermined. The CDR3 is 16 amino acids. Trimming stripped 2 bases from V and 9 bases from J, with 20 bases between. Germline CDR1 reads KGHSH; CDR2 reads LQKENI. The CDR3 DNA reads TGTGCCAGCTCACCATCTGGTGAAGGGAAGGTTGGTGAGCAGTTCTTC. Amino acid sequence: CASSPSGEGKVGEQFF.

This clonotype was found a few times. The V gene is TRBV20-1, the J gene TRBJ2-7; D remains ambiguous. V lost 0 bases and J 0 bases, leaving 9 bases between the germline ends. Germline CDR1 reads DFQATT; CDR2 reads SNEGSKA (reference sequence). This CDR3 spans 14 amino acids. Here the CDR3 reads CSARDSGSSYEQYF. In DNA form, the CDR3 reads TGCAGTGCTAGAGATTCGGGTAGCTCCTACGAGCAGTACTTC.

This clonotype came up many times. The J gene is TRBJ2-3, the V gene TRBV12-3 or TRBV12-4; weak D call: TRBD1 (6 bases). This CDR3 region has 16 residues. With 5 bases removed from V and 2 bases from J, the gap between germline ends came to 17 bases. The CDR3 DNA is TGTGCCAGCAGTCTAAACCGGGACATAACCACAGATACGCAGTATTTT. It translates to CASSLNRDITTDTQYF.